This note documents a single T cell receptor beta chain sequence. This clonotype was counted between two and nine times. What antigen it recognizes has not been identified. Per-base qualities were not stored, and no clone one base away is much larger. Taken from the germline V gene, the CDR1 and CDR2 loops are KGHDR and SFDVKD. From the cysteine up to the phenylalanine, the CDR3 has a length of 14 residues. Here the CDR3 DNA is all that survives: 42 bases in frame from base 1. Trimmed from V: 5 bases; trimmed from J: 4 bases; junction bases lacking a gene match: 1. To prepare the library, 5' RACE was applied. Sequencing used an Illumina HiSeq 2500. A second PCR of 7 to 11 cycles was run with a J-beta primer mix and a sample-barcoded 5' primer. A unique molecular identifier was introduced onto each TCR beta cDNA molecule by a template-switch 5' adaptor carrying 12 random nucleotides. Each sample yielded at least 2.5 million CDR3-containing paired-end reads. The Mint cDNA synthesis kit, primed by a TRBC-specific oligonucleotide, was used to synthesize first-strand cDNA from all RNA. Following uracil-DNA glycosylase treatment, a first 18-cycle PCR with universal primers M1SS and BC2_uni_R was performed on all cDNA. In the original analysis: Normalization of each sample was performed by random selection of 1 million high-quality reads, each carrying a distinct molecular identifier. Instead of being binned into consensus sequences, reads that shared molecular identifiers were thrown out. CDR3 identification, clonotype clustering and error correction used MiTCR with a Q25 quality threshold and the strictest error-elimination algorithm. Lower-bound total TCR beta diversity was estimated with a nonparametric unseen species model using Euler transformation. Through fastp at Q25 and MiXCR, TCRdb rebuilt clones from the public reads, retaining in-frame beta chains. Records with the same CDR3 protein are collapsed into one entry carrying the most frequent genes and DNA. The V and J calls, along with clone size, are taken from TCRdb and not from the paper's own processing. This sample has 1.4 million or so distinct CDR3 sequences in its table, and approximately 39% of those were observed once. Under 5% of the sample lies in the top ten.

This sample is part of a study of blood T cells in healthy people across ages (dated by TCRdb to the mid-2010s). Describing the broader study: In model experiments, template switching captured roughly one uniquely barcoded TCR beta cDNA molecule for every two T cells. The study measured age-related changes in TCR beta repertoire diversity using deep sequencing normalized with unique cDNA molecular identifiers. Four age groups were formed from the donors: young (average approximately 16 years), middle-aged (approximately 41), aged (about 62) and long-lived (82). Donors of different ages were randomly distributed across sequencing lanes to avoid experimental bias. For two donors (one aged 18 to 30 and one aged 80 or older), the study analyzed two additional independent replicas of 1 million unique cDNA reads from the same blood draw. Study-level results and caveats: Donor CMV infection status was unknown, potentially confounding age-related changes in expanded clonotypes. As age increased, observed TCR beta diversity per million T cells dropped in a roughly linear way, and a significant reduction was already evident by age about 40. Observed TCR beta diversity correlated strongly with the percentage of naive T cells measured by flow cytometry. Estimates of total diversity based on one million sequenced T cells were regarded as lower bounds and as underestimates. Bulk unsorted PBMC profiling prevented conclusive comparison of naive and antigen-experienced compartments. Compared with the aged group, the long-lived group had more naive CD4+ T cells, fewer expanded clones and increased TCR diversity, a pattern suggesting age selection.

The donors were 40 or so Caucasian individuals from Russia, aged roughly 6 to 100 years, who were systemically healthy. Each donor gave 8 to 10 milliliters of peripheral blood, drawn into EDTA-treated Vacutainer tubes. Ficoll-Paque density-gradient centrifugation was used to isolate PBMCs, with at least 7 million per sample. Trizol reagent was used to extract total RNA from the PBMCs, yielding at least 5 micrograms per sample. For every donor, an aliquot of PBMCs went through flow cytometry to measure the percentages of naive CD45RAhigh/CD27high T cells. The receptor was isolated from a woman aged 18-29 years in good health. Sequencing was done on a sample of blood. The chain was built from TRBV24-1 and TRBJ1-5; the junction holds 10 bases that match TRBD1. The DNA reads TGTGCCACCAGTGGGACAGGGGGGAATCAGCCCCAGCATTTT. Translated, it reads CATSGTGGNQPQHF.